The 10 T cell receptor beta chains listed next were all sequenced from one sample in a study of graft-versus-host responses after intestinal transplantation (TCRdb year 2021). To isolate intraepithelial and lamina propria lymphocytes from graft specimens, dithiothreitol, EDTA incubations and collagenase D digestion were used. Library creation used the immunoSEQ multiplex PCR assay. What TCRdb holds here is the immuneACCESS table cut down to in-frame rearrangements. Part of the clones is not present; checked against another copy, under half of the missing clones reflect an unresolved V gene, and the others are unexplained. Present in this sample are roughly 5,700 clones, around 74% of which were seen just once. The ten largest clones add up to around 6.5% of the sample. This specimen consisted of ileum tissue, obtained around 230 days after intestinal transplant. These receptors were collected from a human patient who received an intestinal transplant, so some T cells may come from the graft donor.

The V call is TRBV4-1, the J call TRBJ2-3, with D tentatively TRBD1 (6 bases). The germline V gene has CDR1 MGHRA and CDR2 YSYEKL. V was pared by 3 bases and J by 3 bases, with 16 bases between. The CDR3 contains 16 residues. The CDR3 sequence is CASSQSTGSSTDTQYF. Here the CDR3 DNA reads TGCGCCAGCAGCCAGTCGACAGGAAGCTCAACAGATACGCAGTATTTT.

This clone was observed a handful of times. The rearrangement joins TRBV7-8 to TRBJ1-4; D is unclear. The CDR3 length is 15 residues. In germline, CDR1 is SGHVS, CDR2 FQNEAQ. Deletions cut 5 bases from V and 1 base from J, with 11 bases between. The CDR3 coding sequence is TGTGCCAGCAGCCTGGACGATAGAACTAATGAAAAACTGTTTTTT. Amino acids: CASSLDDRTNEKLFF. Based on the CDR3 plus reference TRBV7-8 and TRBJ1-4, the full variable domain is GAGVSQSPRYKVAKRGQDVALRCDPISGHVSLFWYQQALGQGPEFLTYFQNEAQLDKSGLPSDRFFAERPEGSVSTLKIQRTQQEDSAVYLCASSLDDRTNEKLFFGSGTQLSVL.

The gene calls are TRBV5-4 and TRBJ2-4; 7 nucleotides match TRBD1. The CDR3 has 17 amino acids. CDR1 SGHNT and CDR2 YYREEE come from the germline V gene (reference sequence). The V segment lost 0 bases and the J segment 0 bases; nucleotides outside the gene matches: 6. The CDR3: CASSLGDSDLAKNIQYF. DNA of the CDR3: TGTGCCAGCAGCTTGGGGGACAGTGACCTAGCCAAAAACATTCAGTACTTC.

CDR3 coding DNA: TGTGCCAGCAGCCCCGGGAGTGAAGAAAAACTGTTTTTT. Amino acids: CASSPGSEEKLFF. V is TRBV25-1 and J is TRBJ1-4, with D hard to call. Germline CDR1 and CDR2: MGHDK and SYGVNS. Trimming removed 6 bases from V and 8 bases from J, with 13 bases in between. The CDR3 runs to 13 residues.

The chain carries TRBV29-1 and TRBJ2-5; TRBD1 might be the D (5 bases). The CDR3 is made up of 13 amino acids. The V gene's germline CDR1 is SQVTM and CDR2 ANQGSEA. V was cut by 3 bases and J by 2 bases, with 10 bases left in between. CDR3 DNA: TGCAGCGTTGACAGGGCTACTCAAGAGACCCAGTACTTC. It encodes CSVDRATQETQYF.

The V and J genes are TRBV9 and TRBJ2-1; D tentatively reads TRBD1 or TRBD2 (5 bases each). The V gene's germline CDR1 is SGDLS and CDR2 YYNGEE. V was pared by 0 bases and J by 5 bases, with 12 bases between. The CDR3 length is 15 residues. CDR3: CASSVDGAANNEQFF. The CDR3 DNA is TGTGCCAGCAGCGTAGACGGGGCGGCCAACAATGAGCAGTTCTTC.

The chain employs TRBV2 and TRBJ1-2; no clear D gene. The V gene lost 11 bases and the J gene lost 8 bases, with 15 bases spanning the gap. Germline lookup yields CDR1 SNHLY and CDR2 FYNNEI. CDR3 length: 11 amino acids. The DNA of the CDR3 is TGTGCCGAGAAAACGGGAGTCGGCTACACCTTC. Translating it yields CAEKTGVGYTF.

The chain recombines TRBV5-1 with TRBJ1-6, with TRBD1 identical over 9 bases. This CDR3 is built from 16 residues. The V and J ends lost 7 bases and 7 bases, in that order; junction bases with no gene match: 12. Germline V gene data show CDR1 as SGHRS and CDR2 as YFSETQ. CDR3 DNA: TGCGCCAGCGGTCCGGGACAGGGTCTCCCAAATTCACCCCTCCACTTT. It encodes CASGPGQGLPNSPLHF.

The chain carries TRBV6-1 and TRBJ2-3; TRBD1 aligns across 8 bases. Germline trimming cut 2 bases from V and 1 base from J; bases unmatched to any gene: 2. This CDR3 is 15 amino acids long. CDR1 MNHNS and CDR2 SASEGT come from the germline V gene. CDR3 sequence (DNA): TGTGCCAGCAGTGAATCGACAGGGGGCACAGATACGCAGTATTTT. Translating gives CASSESTGGTDTQYF.

The rearrangement joins TRBV6-5 to TRBJ2-7; D is perhaps TRBD2 (5 bases). Germline V CDR1 and CDR2: MNHEY, SVGAGI. V was shortened by 9 bases and J by 6 bases, with 15 bases between the two germline ends. This CDR3 contains 12 residues. The CDR3 loop reads CASVARGSEQYF. The CDR3 DNA follows: TGTGCCAGTGTCGCCCGGGGAAGCGAGCAGTACTTC.